The 4 T cell receptor beta chains presented below share a single source sample, sequenced in a study of Ad26.COV2.S vaccination and SARS-CoV-2 variants. Treatment reported: approximately 18 received Ad26.COV2.S at low or high dose, single or two shots; about 5 received placebo; per-sample allocation not given. Material that was analyzed had been drawn on day 63 after the first vaccine or placebo injection. TCRdb keeps only in-frame clones here, not all; method: immunoSEQ multiplex PCR. The sample has about 680,000 clones; about 90% are singletons. The sample in question was peripheral blood, obtained in a trial of Ad26.COV2.S vaccine versus placebo. The receptor source for this set is a person between 18 and 59 years old who received the Ad26.COV2.S COVID-19 vaccine or a placebo.

This clone is a singleton in its sample. The genes are TRBV19 and TRBJ1-5; no definite D call. V was pared by 5 bases and J by 0 bases, with 11 bases between. The CDR3 has 15 residues. CDR1 and CDR2 from the germline V gene are LNHDA and SQIVND (reference sequence). The CDR3, as DNA: TGTGCCAGTAGTCTCGGGGTTGCTAGCAATCAGCCCCAGCATTTT. Protein: CASSLGVASNQPQHF.

For this clone: Given the absence of the conserved phenylalanine or tryptophan at the CDR3 end, a read error is likely. Because the CDR3's place on the DNA is in doubt, the DNA is left out and the CDR3 is given as listed by TCRdb. CDR3 amino acids: CASSETRASL. The rearrangement joins TRBV2 to TRBJ2-4. The CDR3 length equals 10 residues, ends included. CDR1 and CDR2 from the germline V gene are SNHLY and FYNNEI.

V and J are TRBV19 and TRBJ2-1, with 11 bases identical to TRBD2. V was pared by 7 bases and J by 9 bases, with 11 bases of the junction left unmatched. The CDR3 is 15 amino acids. CDR1 and CDR2 from the germline V gene are LNHDA and SQIVND (reference sequence). The chain's CDR3 is CASKIGTSGSAEQFF. The CDR3 DNA reads as TGTGCCAGTAAGATAGGGACTAGCGGATCTGCTGAGCAGTTCTTC.

This clone was detected only once. V usage is TRBV7-2 and J usage is TRBJ2-7; D is undetermined. Germline CDR1 is SGHTA and CDR2 is FQGNSA. The CDR3 loop spans 14 amino acids. V lost 5 bases, J lost 5 bases, and 16 bases lay in between. CDR3 DNA: TGTGCCAGCAGCGCTGTAGGGTTTGCCGACGAGCAGTACTTC. Amino acid sequence: CASSAVGFADEQYF.